The 31 T cell receptor beta chains in this list originate from one sample, sequenced in a study of cytomegalovirus exposure and HLA in healthy donors. The PCR contained 60 Vbeta and 13 Jbeta primers. The method was immunoSEQ multiplex PCR; TCRdb's version includes in-frame clones alone and lacks a portion of them. The sample has about 160,000 clones; roughly 80% are singletons. The material sequenced was PBMCs. Every receptor here comes from a woman in her twenties or thirties in good health and CMV-seropositive.

The gene calls are TRBV4-3 and TRBJ2-5; a possible D gene is TRBD2 (6 bases). V gave up 1 base and J gave up 0 bases, with 15 bases separating them. The germline V gene encodes CDR1 LGHNA and CDR2 YSLEER. This CDR3 has 17 residues. The CDR3 DNA reads TGCGCCAGCAGCCAAGGGCCCCACCGGACTAACCAAGAGACCCAGTACTTC. As protein: CASSQGPHRTNQETQYF.

The chain is built from TRBV6-6 and TRBJ1-3; unclear D gene. Trimming pared 6 bases from V and 0 bases from J, leaving 12 bases between. CDR3 length equals 15 residues. From germline, CDR1 is MNHNY and CDR2 SVGAGI (reference sequence). The CDR3 reads CASSVRSSSGNTIYF. DNA of the CDR3: TGTGCCAGCAGCGTCAGGTCCTCCTCTGGAAACACCATATATTTT.

To note about this clone: Other DNA sequences in the same sample also yield this CDR3. This chain uses TRBV28 with TRBJ2-7; 7 bases match TRBD2. J gave up 6 bases and V 2 bases, and 7 bases lay outside the gene matches. Germline values: CDR1 MDHEN, CDR2 SYDVKM. The CDR3 consists of 14 residues. The CDR3 region is CASSLLRRGVEQYF. CDR3 coding DNA: TGTGCCAGCAGTTTACTGCGACGGGGGGTCGAGCAGTACTTC. Together with reference TRBV28 and TRBJ2-7, the CDR3 gives the full variable domain: DVKVTQSSRYLVKRTGEKVFLECVQDMDHENMFWYRQDPGLGLRLIYFSYDVKMKEKGDIPEGYSVSREKKERFSLILESASTNQTSMYLCASSLLRRGVEQYFGPGTRLTVT.

The sample holds one count of this clone. The chain carries TRBV5-5 and TRBJ1-1, with 9 bases identical to TRBD1. Germline V lookup: CDR1 SGHKS, CDR2 YYEKEE (reference sequence). V was pared by 4 bases and J by 1 base, with 8 bases of the junction left unmatched. CDR3 length: 16 amino acids. The CDR3 spells CASSRTGELGNTEAFF. The CDR3 DNA reads as TGTGCCAGCAGCCGGACAGGGGAACTTGGGAACACTGAAGCTTTCTTT.

This chain links TRBV18 with TRBJ2-6, with D tentatively TRBD1 (7 bases). The V end lost 2 bases, the J end lost 2 bases, and 16 bases lay between the germline ends. The CDR3 loop spans 18 amino acids. CDR1 and CDR2 (germline): KGHSH, LQKENI. CDR3 sequence: CASSPTTGRIPGANVLTF. DNA for the CDR3: TGTGCCAGCTCACCAACGACAGGGAGGATCCCTGGGGCCAACGTCCTGACTTTC.

This sequence joins TRBV6-6 and TRBJ2-5; perhaps TRBD2 as D (6 bases). V lost 8 bases and J 5 bases, leaving 12 bases between the germline ends. There are 12 residues in the CDR3. Per germline, CDR1 MNHNY and CDR2 SVGAGI (reference sequence). The CDR3: CASSQGGETQYF. The CDR3 nucleotides read TGTGCCAGCTCTCAGGGAGGCGAGACCCAGTACTTC.

The CDR3 nucleotides are TGTGCCAGCAGTTTTCCACAGGGGGACACCGGGGAGCTGTTTTTT. Its protein product is CASSFPQGDTGELFF. The chain combines TRBV28 with TRBJ2-2, with 8 bases matching TRBD1. Unmatched junction bases numbered 3, after V lost 3 bases and J lost 3 bases. From germline, CDR1 is MDHEN and CDR2 SYDVKM. The CDR3 sequence is 15 residues long.

This chain connects TRBV4-2 to TRBJ2-7; tentative D call: TRBD1 (5 bases). This CDR3 has 13 amino acids. V was clipped by 0 bases and J by 3 bases, with 6 bases between them. CDR1 and CDR2 from the germline V gene are LGHNA and YNFKEQ. CDR3 loop: CASSQDQGYEQYF. The CDR3 nucleotides are TGTGCCAGCAGCCAAGATCAGGGCTACGAGCAGTACTTC.

This chain joins TRBV4-1 and TRBJ2-7; D is possibly TRBD1 (6 bases). V shed 3 bases and J shed 3 bases, with 15 bases lying between them. This CDR3 contains 15 residues. CDR1 is MGHRA, CDR2 YSYEKL, per germline. DNA of the CDR3: TGCGCCAGCAGCCATGAGGACAGCGAGCTCTACGAGCAGTACTTC. It codes for CASSHEDSELYEQYF.

The chain combines TRBV12-5 with TRBJ1-5, with D possibly TRBD1 on 5 matching bases. The CDR3 runs to 15 residues. In germline, CDR1 is LGHNT, CDR2 FRNRAP. Trimming removed 1 base from V and 7 bases from J, with 14 bases in between. The CDR3 loop is CASGLGDQGWQPQHF. As DNA, the CDR3 is TGTGCTAGTGGTTTGGGGGATCAGGGATGGCAGCCCCAGCATTTT.

This chain connects TRBV7-2 to TRBJ2-7; 8 nucleotides match TRBD1. Trimming took 5 bases from V and 2 from J; bases not matched to a gene: 5. The CDR3 is made up of 14 amino acids. The germline V gene encodes CDR1 SGHTA and CDR2 FQGNSA. CDR3 nucleotide sequence: TGTGCCAGCAGCCAGGACAGGGAGACCTACGAGCAGTACTTC. It codes for CASSQDRETYEQYF.

This clone occurred a few times. Written as DNA, the CDR3 is TGTGCCAGCAGCTTGGTGGGGGGGGCGTATAGCAATCAGCCCCAGCATTTT. Translated, it gives CASSLVGGAYSNQPQHF. The chain couples TRBV5-8 to TRBJ1-5, with D perhaps matching TRBD1 (6 bases). Germline CDR1 reads SGHTS; CDR2 reads YDEGEE. The V and J ends lost 0 bases and 0 bases respectively, with 13 bases between them. The CDR3 consists of 17 residues.

The V and J genes are TRBV6-5 and TRBJ1-1; 10 positions agree with TRBD1. This CDR3 has 15 residues. With V trimmed by 6 bases and J by 3 bases, 7 bases remained unmatched. Germline CDR1 is MNHEY and CDR2 is SVGAGI. CDR3 bases: TGTGCCAGCAGCCGGACAGGGGGTGGGGACACTGAAGCTTTCTTT. The encoded protein is CASSRTGGGDTEAFF.

The J gene is TRBJ1-2, the V gene TRBV7-9; 8 positions match TRBD1. The CDR3 is 15 amino acids. The ends lost 4 bases at V and 7 bases at J; junction bases unmatched: 11. Germline CDR1 and CDR2: SEHNR and FQNEAQ (reference sequence). CDR3 nucleotides: TGTGCCAGCAGCTCACAAAGCGGACAGGGCGGTGGCTACACCTTC. Its translation: CASSSQSGQGGGYTF.

This clone was picked up a small number of times. The chain joins TRBV29-1 to TRBJ2-7, with TRBD2 matching over 9 bases. Germline V lookup: CDR1 SQVTM, CDR2 ANQGSEA. V gave up 8 bases and J gave up 10 bases; unmatched junction bases: 12. The CDR3 length is 12 residues. The CDR3 sequence is CSHERLAGTQYF. The CDR3 nucleotides are TGCAGCCATGAAAGGCTAGCGGGAACCCAGTACTTC.

This rearrangement joins TRBV14 to TRBJ1-1; TRBD1 is a possible D gene (5 bases). The ends were cut back, 5 bases at V and 0 bases at J, with 10 bases in the middle. CDR1 is SGHDN, CDR2 FVKESK, per germline. The CDR3 extends over 14 amino acids. The CDR3 reads CASSVQVMNTEAFF. As DNA, the CDR3 is TGTGCCAGCAGCGTACAGGTAATGAACACTGAAGCTTTCTTT. The variable domain in full, completed from reference TRBV14 and TRBJ1-1, reads EAGVTQFPSHSVIEKGQTVTLRCDPISGHDNLYWYRRVMGKEIKFLLHFVKESKQDESGMPNNRFLAERTGGTYSTLKVQPAELEDSGVYFCASSVQVMNTEAFFGQGTRLTVV.

This clone was picked up one time. The chain joins TRBV7-9 to TRBJ1-2, with 8 bases aligning to TRBD1. The CDR3 covers 13 residues. Germline assignment: CDR1 SEHNR and CDR2 FQNEAQ (reference sequence). V was pared by 6 bases and J by 4 bases, with 4 bases of the junction left unmatched. This CDR3 reads CASSPQGVYGYTF. In DNA form, the CDR3 reads TGTGCCAGCAGTCCACAGGGGGTCTATGGCTACACCTTC.

DNA for the CDR3: TGTGCCAGCAGCTTAGATCGACAGGGTTACGAGCAGTACTTC. Protein product: CASSLDRQGYEQYF. This rearrangement joins TRBV11-2 to TRBJ2-7; 7 nucleotides match TRBD1. The CDR3 is 14 residues long. V trimming: 0 bases; J trimming: 4 bases; junction bases outside the gene matches: 3. Germline loops: CDR1 SGHAT, CDR2 FQNNGV.

This clone showed up just once. Here the CDR3 DNA reads TGTGCCTGGAGTGTCACAGGGGACACTGAAGCTTTCTTT. Translation gives CAWSVTGDTEAFF. The chain combines TRBV30 with TRBJ1-1; 7 bases are shared with TRBD1. Looked up from germline, CDR1 is GTSNPN and CDR2 is SVGIG (reference sequence). The CDR3 contains 13 residues. V lost 0 bases and J lost 3; bases outside the gene matches: 1.

The chain employs TRBV5-1 and TRBJ1-1; TRBD1 aligns across 7 bases. Trimming removed 0 bases from V and 0 bases from J; junction bases left unmatched: 5. CDR1 and CDR2 (germline): SGHRS, YFSETQ. This CDR3 region has 16 residues. In nucleotides, the CDR3 is TGCGCCAGCAGCTTGGGGGGACAGTTTATGAACACTGAAGCTTTCTTT. Amino acid sequence: CASSLGGQFMNTEAFF.

About this clone: One end of the junction does not line up with germline, which may come from a read error. Distinct nucleotide sequences in the sample also encode this CDR3. The V call is TRBV5-1, the J call TRBJ1-1; D is uncertain. Germline V gene data show CDR1 as SGHRS and CDR2 as YFSETQ. The CDR3 loop spans 13 amino acids. The CDR3 region has the DNA TGCGCCAGCAGCTTGGCGGGGAGGTCTGAAGCCTTCTTT. This gives the protein CASSLAGRSEAFF.

This sequence joins TRBV5-4 and TRBJ2-7; D is ambiguous. The CDR3 spans 13 residues. V gave up 0 bases and J gave up 3 bases, with 7 bases separating them. CDR1 is SGHNT and CDR2 is YYREEE in the germline V gene (reference sequence). This CDR3 reads CASSLGQDYEQYF. The CDR3 DNA follows: TGTGCCAGCAGCTTGGGGCAGGACTACGAGCAGTACTTC.

This chain uses TRBV18 with TRBJ2-7; TRBD1 aligns across 7 bases. The CDR3 is 12 residues long. The germline CDR1 and CDR2 sequences are KGHSH and LQKENI. The V segment lost 5 bases and the J segment 6 bases; nucleotides outside the gene matches: 4. The CDR3 coding sequence is TGTGCCAGCTCAGCCGGACAGGCCGAGCAGTACTTC. It specifies CASSAGQAEQYF.

The chain is built from TRBV4-2 and TRBJ2-7, with D possibly matching TRBD2 (6 bases). The V and J ends lost 0 bases and 3 bases respectively, with 15 bases between them. The CDR3 length is 16 residues. Germline loops: CDR1 LGHNA, CDR2 YNFKEQ. CDR3: CASSQDYGGVFYEQYF. The CDR3 region has the DNA TGTGCCAGCAGCCAAGATTACGGCGGGGTGTTCTACGAGCAGTACTTC.

The chain joins TRBV7-2 to TRBJ2-3; no reliable D call. V lost 4 bases to trimming and J lost 4 bases, with 18 bases between them. The germline gives CDR1 SGHTA, CDR2 FQGNSA. This CDR3 is built from 16 residues. CDR3 DNA sequence: TGTGCCAGCAGCTCGTCCCCCGGTTATGATTCAGATACGCAGTATTTT. Amino acid sequence: CASSSSPGYDSDTQYF.

In its sample, this clone was seen once. The V gene is TRBV6-1, the J gene TRBJ2-7; the match to TRBD2 covers 7 bases. The CDR3 runs 13 residues. Germline CDR1 MNHNS, CDR2 SASEGT. Unmatched junction bases numbered 5, after V lost 6 bases and J lost 3 bases. The CDR3 DNA reads TGTGCCAGCAGGGGGGGGACGCACTACGAGCAGTACTTC. Its translation: CASRGGTHYEQYF.

The chain links TRBV5-6 to TRBJ2-7, with unresolved D. V lost 5 bases and J 1 base, leaving 10 bases between the germline ends. The germline gives CDR1 SGHDT, CDR2 YYEEEE. This CDR3 spans 13 amino acids. The CDR3 loop is CASSRSGSYEQYF. The CDR3, as DNA: TGTGCCAGCAGTCGCTCAGGATCCTACGAGCAGTACTTC. Looking up the rest from reference TRBV5-6 and TRBJ2-7 gives the full variable domain: DAGVTQSPTHLIKTRGQQVTLRCSPKSGHDTVSWYQQALGQGPQFIFQYYEEEERQRGNFPDRFSGHQFPNYSSELNVNALLLGDSALYLCASSRSGSYEQYFGPGTRLTVT.

This chain joins TRBV18 and TRBJ1-2; the match to TRBD1 covers 9 bases. Germline-derived CDR1 and CDR2 are KGHSH and LQKENI. This CDR3 has 15 residues. The V and J ends lost 7 bases and 6 bases, in that order; junction bases with no gene match: 12. CDR3: CASLLAEDRGDGYTF. The CDR3 DNA follows: TGTGCCAGCTTACTCGCCGAGGACAGGGGAGATGGCTACACCTTC.

This chain connects TRBV11-2 to TRBJ1-5, with D uncertain. Trimming left V 1 base short and J 0 bases short, with 4 bases between. Germline V gene sequence: CDR1 SGHAT, CDR2 FQNNGV. The CDR3 runs to 14 residues. The CDR3 region is CASSLGGSNQPQHF. CDR3 in DNA: TGTGCCAGCAGCTTAGGCGGTAGCAATCAGCCCCAGCATTTT.

There are a few counts of this clone. The chain uses TRBV18 and TRBJ2-1; a weak D match, TRBD1 (7 bases). With 4 bases removed from V and 3 bases from J, the gap between germline ends came to 13 bases. The V gene's germline CDR1 is KGHSH and CDR2 LQKENI. The CDR3 runs 15 residues. The CDR3 reads CASSLSRDSYNEQFF. The CDR3 DNA reads TGTGCCAGCTCACTCTCGCGGGACAGCTACAATGAGCAGTTCTTC.

The V call is TRBV19, the J call TRBJ2-1; D unresolved. From germline, CDR1 is LNHDA and CDR2 SQIVND (reference sequence). Trimming cost V 6 bases and J 7 bases, with 7 bases left between them. CDR3 size: 11 residues. This CDR3 reads CASRIRNEQFF. CDR3 nucleotides: TGTGCCAGTAGGATCAGAAATGAGCAGTTCTTC.